Listed below are T cell receptor beta chains from one sample, sequenced in a study of neurological immune-mediated disorders. TCRdb re-called the 5' RACE reads through MiXCR, storing one row per CDR3 protein. This table has around 60,000 distinct CDR3 sequences, 3% to 4% appearing once. The sequencing input was PBMCs. These receptors were obtained from an older woman with multiple sclerosis. CDR3s include the opening cysteine and the closing phenylalanine or tryptophan. D genes are given only for firm matches. Not every row has a clone size; where given, it reads once, few, many or a size class.

TRBJ2-3,many,TRBD2,TRBV10-1,CASSDSRLAGGSTDTQYF,TGCGCCAGCAGTGACTCCCGTTTAGCGGGAGGGAGCACAGATACGCAGTATTTT
TRBJ2-1,many,TRBD1,TRBV15,CATSRDNSRQGAGEQFF,TGTGCCACCAGCAGAGACAATAGCCGACAGGGGGCTGGTGAGCAGTTCTTC
TRBJ2-2,many,-,TRBV4-2,CASSQVIDRAGELFF,TGTGCCAGCAGCCAAGTGATAGACCGCGCCGGGGAGCTGTTTTTT
TRBJ2-3,many,TRBD2,TRBV18,CASSPSGLTDTQYF,TGTGCCAGCTCACCTAGCGGGCTCACAGATACGCAGTATTTT
TRBJ1-6,many,-,TRBV27,CASSLIGGGNSPLHF,TGTGCCAGCAGTTTAATCGGGGGTGGAAATTCACCCCTCCACTTT
TRBJ2-2,many,-,TRBV7-2,CASSLVASKGGELFF,TGTGCCAGCAGCTTAGTTGCTAGCAAGGGCGGGGAGCTGTTTTTT
TRBJ2-4,few,TRBD2,TRBV5-1,CASSSPPTSGIENIQYF,TGCGCCAGCAGCTCCCCCCCGACTAGCGGGATTGAAAACATTCAGTACTTC
TRBJ1-2,many,-,TRBV14,CASSERQLYGYTF,TGTGCCAGCAGCGAGCGACAGCTTTATGGCTACACCTTC
TRBJ2-1,many,-,TRBV5-1,CASSSLDEQFF,TGCGCCAGCAGCTCTTTGGATGAGCAGTTCTTC
TRBJ2-1,many,-,TRBV20-1,CSAPRFLGGKHNEQFF,TGCAGTGCGCCGAGATTTCTTGGCGGGAAACACAATGAGCAGTTCTTC
TRBJ2-7,many,-,TRBV5-1,CASSLLMGLRDSTYEQYF,TGCGCCAGCAGCTTATTGATGGGACTCCGGGACAGCACCTACGAGCAGTACTTC
TRBJ2-5,many,TRBD1,TRBV7-9,CASSLGDRAQETQYF,TGTGCCAGCAGCCTCGGGGACAGGGCGCAAGAGACCCAGTACTTC
TRBJ2-1,many,-,TRBV5-1,CASSFGGAPGEQFF,TGCGCCAGCAGCTTCGGGGGAGCCCCCGGTGAGCAGTTCTTC
TRBJ2-5,many,TRBD2,TRBV9,CASSVQAGGYQETQYF,TGTGCCAGCAGCGTCCAAGCGGGAGGGTACCAAGAGACCCAGTACTTC
TRBJ2-5,many,TRBD1,TRBV7-2,CASSLDRVETQYF,TGTGCCAGCAGCTTGGACAGGGTGGAGACCCAGTACTTC
TRBJ2-7,many,TRBD2,TRBV18,CASSPGTSGRAMVSYEQYF,TGTGCCAGCTCACCAGGGACTAGCGGGAGGGCCATGGTATCCTACGAGCAGTACTTC
TRBJ2-5,many,-,TRBV5-1,CASSLESPVETQYF,TGCGCCAGCAGCTTGGAATCCCCGGTGGAGACCCAGTACTTC
TRBJ2-2,many,-,TRBV29-1,CSVQEVSNTGELFF,TGCAGCGTCCAGGAGGTTTCGAACACCGGGGAGCTGTTTTTT
TRBJ2-7,many,-,TRBV20-1,CSAKGSGLGPYEQYF,TGCAGTGCTAAGGGGTCAGGGTTGGGACCTTACGAGCAGTACTTC
TRBJ2-7,many,TRBD2,TRBV27,CATLRSGRTSSYEQYF,TGTGCCACCCTACGTAGCGGGAGGACGAGCTCCTACGAGCAGTACTTC
TRBJ2-3,many,-,TRBV21-1,CASSKVIPGLADTQYF,TGTGCCAGCAGCAAAGTCATACCGGGACTAGCAGATACGCAGTATTTT
TRBJ1-3,-,-,TRBV4-2,CASSQRAGNTIYF,TGTGCCAGCAGCCAAAGGGCTGGAAACACCATATATTTT
TRBJ1-2,many,-,TRBV6-5,CASSLWGDYGYTF,TGTGCCAGCAGTTTATGGGGAGACTATGGCTACACCTTC
TRBJ1-1,-,-,TRBV6-2/TRBV6-3,CVSSYDLGFLNTEAFF,TGTGTCAGCAGTTACGATCTTGGATTCCTGAACACTGAAGCTTTCTTT
TRBJ2-7,many,TRBD2,TRBV28,CASSLSGGIIYEQYF,TGTGCCAGCAGTTTAAGCGGGGGGATAATCTACGAGCAGTACTTC
TRBJ1-1,many,-,TRBV12-3/TRBV12-4,CASTERVGTEAFF,TGTGCCAGCACCGAACGAGTGGGCACTGAAGCTTTCTTT
TRBJ1-2,many,-,TRBV28,CASSLGGGHVNYGYTF,TGTGCCAGCAGTTTAGGCGGGGGGCATGTTAACTATGGCTACACCTTC
TRBJ2-7,-,TRBD1,TRBV7-2,CASTPRAGGPYEQYF,TGTGCCAGCACCCCCCGGGCAGGGGGTCCATACGAGCAGTACTTC
TRBJ1-4,many,-,TRBV5-1,CASSLLTGNEKLFF,TGCGCCAGCAGCTTGCTAACGGGAAATGAAAAACTGTTTTTT
TRBJ2-7,many,-,TRBV5-1,CASSLDRTLEQYF,TGCGCCAGCAGCTTGGATCGGACACTCGAGCAGTACTTC
TRBJ1-5,many,-,TRBV5-8,CASSLALRAGNQPQHF,TGTGCCAGCAGCTTGGCCTTGCGGGCAGGGAATCAGCCCCAGCATTTT
TRBJ2-5,many,-,TRBV7-8,CASRAPVQETQYF,TGTGCCAGCAGGGCGCCGGTACAAGAGACCCAGTACTTC
TRBJ2-7,many,TRBD2,TRBV12-3/TRBV12-4,CASSTVRAGGGEQYF,TGTGCCAGCAGCACCGTTAGGGCGGGAGGGGGCGAGCAGTACTTC
TRBJ1-1,many,-,TRBV12-3/TRBV12-4,CASSPENTEAFF,TGTGCCAGCAGTCCCGAGAACACTGAAGCTTTCTTT
TRBJ1-2,many,-,TRBV12-3/TRBV12-4,CASTPSATVYGYTF,TGTGCCAGCACCCCTTCCGCAACAGTCTATGGCTACACCTTC
TRBJ2-6,many,TRBD2,TRBV5-6,CASSPGRAGANVLTF,TGTGCCAGCAGCCCTGGGAGGGCAGGGGCCAACGTCCTGACTTTC
TRBJ1-2,many,-,TRBV5-1,CASSDPRGGYGYTF,TGCGCCAGCAGTGATCCAAGGGGGGGGTATGGCTACACCTTC
TRBJ1-5,many,TRBD1,TRBV4-2,CASGGDRVSNQPQHF,TGTGCCAGCGGCGGGGACAGAGTTAGCAATCAGCCCCAGCATTTT
TRBJ2-3,few,TRBD2,TRBV10-2,CASKLLAGDTDTQYF,TGCGCCAGCAAGCTACTAGCGGGGGACACAGATACGCAGTATTTT